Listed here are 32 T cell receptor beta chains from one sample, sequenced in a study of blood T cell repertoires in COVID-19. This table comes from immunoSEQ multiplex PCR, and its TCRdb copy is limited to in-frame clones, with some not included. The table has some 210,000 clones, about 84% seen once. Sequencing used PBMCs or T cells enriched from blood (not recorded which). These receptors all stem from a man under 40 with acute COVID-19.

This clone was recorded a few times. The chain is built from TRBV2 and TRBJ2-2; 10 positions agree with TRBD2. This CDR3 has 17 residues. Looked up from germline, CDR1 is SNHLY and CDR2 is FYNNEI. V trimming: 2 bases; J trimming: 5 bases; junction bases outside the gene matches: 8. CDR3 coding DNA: TGTGCCAGCAGTGAACCAGCGGGGGGGCAAGGGACCGGGGAGCTGTTTTTT. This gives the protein CASSEPAGGQGTGELFF.

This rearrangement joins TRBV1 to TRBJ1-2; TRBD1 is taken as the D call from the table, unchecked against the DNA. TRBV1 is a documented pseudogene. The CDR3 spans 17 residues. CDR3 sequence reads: CTSSQGKRDRANYGYTF. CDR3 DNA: TGCACCAGCAGCCAAGGTAAGAGGGACAGAGCTAACTATGGCTACACCTTC.

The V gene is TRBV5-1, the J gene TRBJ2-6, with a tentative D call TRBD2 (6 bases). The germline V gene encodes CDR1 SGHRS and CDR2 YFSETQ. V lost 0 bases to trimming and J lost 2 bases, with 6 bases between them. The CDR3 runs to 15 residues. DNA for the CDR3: TGCGCCAGCAGCTTGGCGGGGGCTGGGGCCAACGTCCTGACTTTC. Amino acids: CASSLAGAGANVLTF.

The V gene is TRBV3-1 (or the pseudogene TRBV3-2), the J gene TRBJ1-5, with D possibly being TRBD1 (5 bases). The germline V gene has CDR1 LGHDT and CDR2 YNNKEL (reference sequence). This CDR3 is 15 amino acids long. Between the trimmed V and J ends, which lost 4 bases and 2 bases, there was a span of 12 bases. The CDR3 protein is CASSRGGSGNQPQHF. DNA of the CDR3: TGTGCCAGCAGCCGCGGGGGTTCGGGCAATCAGCCCCAGCATTTT.

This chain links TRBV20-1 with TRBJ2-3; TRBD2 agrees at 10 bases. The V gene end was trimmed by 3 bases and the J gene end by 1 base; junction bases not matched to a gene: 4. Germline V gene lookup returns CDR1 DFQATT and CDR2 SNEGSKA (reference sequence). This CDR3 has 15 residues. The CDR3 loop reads CSASPGTSGTDTQYF. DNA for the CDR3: TGCAGTGCTAGTCCCGGGACTAGCGGCACAGATACGCAGTATTTT.

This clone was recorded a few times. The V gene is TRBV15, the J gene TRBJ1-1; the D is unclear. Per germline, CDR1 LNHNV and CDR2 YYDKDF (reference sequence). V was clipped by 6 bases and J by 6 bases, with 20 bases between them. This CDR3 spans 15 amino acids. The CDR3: CATRESSVESAEAFF. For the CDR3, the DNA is TGTGCCACCAGGGAATCAAGCGTGGAAAGTGCTGAAGCTTTCTTT. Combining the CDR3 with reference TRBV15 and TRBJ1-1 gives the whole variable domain DAMVIQNPRYQVTQFGKPVTLSCSQTLNHNVMYWYQQKSSQAPKLLFHYYDKDFNNEADTPDNFQSRRPNTSFCFLDIRSPGLGDTAMYLCATRESSVESAEAFFGQGTRLTVV.

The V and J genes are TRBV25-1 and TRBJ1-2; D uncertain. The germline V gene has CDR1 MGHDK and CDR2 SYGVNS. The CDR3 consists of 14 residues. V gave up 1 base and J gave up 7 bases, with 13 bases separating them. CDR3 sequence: CASSELVPGRGYTF. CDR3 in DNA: TGTGCCAGCAGTGAATTAGTTCCAGGTCGTGGCTACACCTTC.

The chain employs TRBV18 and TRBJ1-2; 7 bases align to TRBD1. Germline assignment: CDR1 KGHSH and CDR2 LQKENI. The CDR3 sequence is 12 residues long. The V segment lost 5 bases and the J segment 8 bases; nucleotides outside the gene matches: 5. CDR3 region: CASSSTGNGYTF. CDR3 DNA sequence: TGTGCCAGCTCATCGACAGGGAACGGCTACACCTTC.

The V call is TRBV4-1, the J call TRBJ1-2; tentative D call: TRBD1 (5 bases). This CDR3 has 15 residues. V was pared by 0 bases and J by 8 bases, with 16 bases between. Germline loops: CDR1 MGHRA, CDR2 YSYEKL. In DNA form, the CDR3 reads TGCGCCAGCAGCCAAGATCGGGGGGGAATGCGGGGCTACACCTTC. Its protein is CASSQDRGGMRGYTF.

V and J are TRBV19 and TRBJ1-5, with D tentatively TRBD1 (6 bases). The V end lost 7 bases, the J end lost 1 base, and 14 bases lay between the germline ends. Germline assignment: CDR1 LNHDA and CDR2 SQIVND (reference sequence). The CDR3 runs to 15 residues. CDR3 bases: TGTGCCAGTATTAAGGGGGATGGGAGCAATCAGCCCCAGCATTTT. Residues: CASIKGDGSNQPQHF.

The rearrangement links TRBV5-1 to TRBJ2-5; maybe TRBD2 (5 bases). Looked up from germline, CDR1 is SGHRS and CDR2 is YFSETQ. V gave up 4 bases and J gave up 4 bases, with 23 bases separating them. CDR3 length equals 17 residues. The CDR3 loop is CASSPHQAQRVVETQYF. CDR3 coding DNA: TGCGCCAGCAGCCCACACCAGGCACAGAGGGTGGTAGAGACCCAGTACTTC.

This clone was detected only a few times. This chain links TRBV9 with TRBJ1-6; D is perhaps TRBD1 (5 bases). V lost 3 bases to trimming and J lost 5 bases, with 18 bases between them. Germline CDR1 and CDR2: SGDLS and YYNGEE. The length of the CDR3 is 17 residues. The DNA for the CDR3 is TGTGCCAGCAGCGCATTAACTACAGGTTACCATAATTCACCCCTCCACTTT. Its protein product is CASSALTTGYHNSPLHF.

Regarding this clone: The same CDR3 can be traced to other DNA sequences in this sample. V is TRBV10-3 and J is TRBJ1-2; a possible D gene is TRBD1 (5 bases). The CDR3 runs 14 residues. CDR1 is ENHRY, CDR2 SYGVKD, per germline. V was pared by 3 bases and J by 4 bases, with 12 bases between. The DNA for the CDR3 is TGTGCCATCAGTGAATCGGGGGTGTCCTATGGCTACACCTTC. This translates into CAISESGVSYGYTF.

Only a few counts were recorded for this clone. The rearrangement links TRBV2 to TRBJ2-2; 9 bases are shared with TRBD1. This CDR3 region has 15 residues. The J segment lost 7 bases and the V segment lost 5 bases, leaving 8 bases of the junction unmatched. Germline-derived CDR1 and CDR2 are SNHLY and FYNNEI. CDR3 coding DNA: TGTGCCAGCAGTCGGACAGGGGCAGGGATCGGGGAGCTGTTTTTT. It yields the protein CASSRTGAGIGELFF.

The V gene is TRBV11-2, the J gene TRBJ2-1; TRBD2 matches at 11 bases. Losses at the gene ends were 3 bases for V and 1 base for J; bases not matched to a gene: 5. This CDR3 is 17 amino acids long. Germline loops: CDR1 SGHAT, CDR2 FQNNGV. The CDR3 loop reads CASSLSLAGVSYNEQFF. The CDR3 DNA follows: TGTGCCAGCAGCTTGTCACTAGCGGGGGTGTCCTACAATGAGCAGTTCTTC.

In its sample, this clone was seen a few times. The CDR3 loop reads CASSLIAGYGYTF. The CDR3 nucleotides are TGTGCCAGCAGCTTAATTGCCGGCTATGGCTACACCTTC. This sequence joins TRBV7-9 and TRBJ1-2, with D uncertain. The CDR3 loop spans 13 amino acids. CDR1 and CDR2 (germline): SEHNR, FQNEAQ (reference sequence). V shed 2 bases and J shed 4 bases, with 8 bases lying between them.

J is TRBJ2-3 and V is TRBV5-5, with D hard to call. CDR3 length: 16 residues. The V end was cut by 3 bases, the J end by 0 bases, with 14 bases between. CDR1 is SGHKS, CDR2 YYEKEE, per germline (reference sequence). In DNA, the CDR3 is TGTGCCAGCAGCTCCGTGGAGCCCCGAAGCACAGATACGCAGTATTTT. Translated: CASSSVEPRSTDTQYF. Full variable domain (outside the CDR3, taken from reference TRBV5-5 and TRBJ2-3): DAGVTQSPTHLIKTRGQQVTLRCSPISGHKSVSWYQQVLGQGPQFIFQYYEKEERGRGNFPDRFSARQFPNYSSELNVNALLLGDSALYLCASSSVEPRSTDTQYFGPGTRLTVL.

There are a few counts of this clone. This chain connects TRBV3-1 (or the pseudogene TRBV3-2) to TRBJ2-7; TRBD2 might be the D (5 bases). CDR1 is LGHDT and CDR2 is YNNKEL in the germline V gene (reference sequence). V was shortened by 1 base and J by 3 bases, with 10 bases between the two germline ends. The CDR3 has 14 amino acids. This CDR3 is CASSQGPRDYEQYF. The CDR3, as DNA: TGTGCCAGCAGCCAAGGGCCACGGGACTACGAGCAGTACTTC.

CDR3 loop: CATSEGGVWGAQYF. The CDR3 DNA follows: TGTGCCACCAGTGAGGGTGGGGTCTGGGGCGCGCAGTATTTT. V gene TRBV24-1 combines with J gene TRBJ2-3, with a tentative D call TRBD1 (5 bases). V was pared by 4 bases and J by 10 bases, with 17 bases between. This CDR3 contains 14 residues. Germline CDR1 KGHDR, CDR2 SFDVKD.

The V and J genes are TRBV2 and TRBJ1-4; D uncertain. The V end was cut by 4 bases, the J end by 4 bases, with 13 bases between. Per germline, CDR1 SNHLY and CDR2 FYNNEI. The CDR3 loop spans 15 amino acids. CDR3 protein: CASSAVPTFNEKLFF. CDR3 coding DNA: TGTGCCAGCAGTGCGGTCCCCACCTTTAATGAAAAACTGTTTTTT.

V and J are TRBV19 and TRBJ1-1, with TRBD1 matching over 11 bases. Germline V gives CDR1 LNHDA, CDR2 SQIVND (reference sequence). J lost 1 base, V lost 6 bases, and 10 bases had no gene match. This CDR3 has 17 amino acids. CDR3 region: CASSSYPGTGGNTEAFF. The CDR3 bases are TGTGCCAGTAGCAGTTACCCCGGGACAGGGGGGAACACTGAAGCTTTCTTT.

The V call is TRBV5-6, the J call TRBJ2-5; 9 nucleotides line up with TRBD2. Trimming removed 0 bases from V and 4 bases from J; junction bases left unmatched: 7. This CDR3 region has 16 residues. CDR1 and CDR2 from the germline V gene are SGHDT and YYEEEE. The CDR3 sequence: CASSLALAGRGETQYF. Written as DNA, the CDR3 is TGTGCCAGCAGCTTGGCTCTAGCGGGGCGAGGAGAGACCCAGTACTTC.

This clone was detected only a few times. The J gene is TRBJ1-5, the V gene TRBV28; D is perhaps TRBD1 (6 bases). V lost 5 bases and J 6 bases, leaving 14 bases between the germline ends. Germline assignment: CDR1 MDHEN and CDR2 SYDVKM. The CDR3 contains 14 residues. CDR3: CASSARGARQPQHF. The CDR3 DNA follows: TGTGCCAGCAGTGCCCGGGGGGCGCGTCAGCCCCAGCATTTT.

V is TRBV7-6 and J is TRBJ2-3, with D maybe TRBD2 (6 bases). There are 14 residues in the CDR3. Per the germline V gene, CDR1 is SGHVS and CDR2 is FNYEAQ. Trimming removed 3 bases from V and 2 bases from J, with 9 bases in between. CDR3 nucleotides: TGTGCCAGCAGCTTGGCGGGGCCCACAGATACGCAGTATTTT. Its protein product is CASSLAGPTDTQYF.

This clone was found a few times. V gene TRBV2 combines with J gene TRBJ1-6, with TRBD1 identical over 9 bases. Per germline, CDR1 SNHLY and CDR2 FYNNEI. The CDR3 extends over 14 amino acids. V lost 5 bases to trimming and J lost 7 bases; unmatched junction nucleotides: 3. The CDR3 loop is CASSTGTGNSPLHF. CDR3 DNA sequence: TGTGCCAGCAGTACCGGGACAGGGAATTCACCCCTCCACTTT.

This chain's CDR3 is CSASTGLGDTGELFF. In DNA, the CDR3 is TGCAGTGCTAGTACTGGACTAGGCGACACCGGGGAGCTGTTTTTT. V and J are TRBV20-1 and TRBJ2-2; TRBD2 agrees at 7 bases. The length of the CDR3 is 15 residues. Looked up from germline, CDR1 is DFQATT and CDR2 is SNEGSKA (reference sequence). The junction had 7 bases not matched to a gene; V was cut back by 3 bases and J by 3 bases.

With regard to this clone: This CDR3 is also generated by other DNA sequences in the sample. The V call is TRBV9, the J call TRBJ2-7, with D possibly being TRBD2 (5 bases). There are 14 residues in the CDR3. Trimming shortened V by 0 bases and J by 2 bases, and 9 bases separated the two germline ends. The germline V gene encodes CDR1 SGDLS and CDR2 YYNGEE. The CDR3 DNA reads TGTGCCAGCAGCGTAGGTGGAGGAACCTACGAGCAGTACTTC. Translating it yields CASSVGGGTYEQYF.

The CDR3 protein is CASSLVSGATYEQYF. CDR3 sequence (DNA): TGTGCCAGCAGCTTAGTCAGCGGGGCTACCTACGAGCAGTACTTC. The chain employs TRBV7-2 and TRBJ2-7; TRBD2 matches 7 bases. Germline trimming cut 1 base from V and 2 bases from J; bases unmatched to any gene: 5. Germline CDR1 SGHTA, CDR2 FQGNSA. This CDR3 has 15 amino acids.

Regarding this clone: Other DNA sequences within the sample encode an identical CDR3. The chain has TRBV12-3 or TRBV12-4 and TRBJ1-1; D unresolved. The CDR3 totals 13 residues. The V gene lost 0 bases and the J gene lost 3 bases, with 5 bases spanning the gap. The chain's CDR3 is CASSLAGDTEAFF. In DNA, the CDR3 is TGTGCCAGCAGTTTAGCCGGGGACACTGAAGCTTTCTTT.

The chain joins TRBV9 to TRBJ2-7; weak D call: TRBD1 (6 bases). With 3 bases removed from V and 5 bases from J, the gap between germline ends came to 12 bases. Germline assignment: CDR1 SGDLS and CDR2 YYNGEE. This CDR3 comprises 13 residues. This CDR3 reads CASSDSGANEQYF. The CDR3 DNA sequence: TGTGCCAGCAGCGACTCAGGGGCCAACGAGCAGTACTTC.

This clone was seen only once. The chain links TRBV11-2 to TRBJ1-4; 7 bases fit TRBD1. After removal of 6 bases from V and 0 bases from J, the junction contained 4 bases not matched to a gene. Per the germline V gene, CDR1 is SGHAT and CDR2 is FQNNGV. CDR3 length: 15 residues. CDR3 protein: CASRSQGATNEKLFF. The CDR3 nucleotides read TGTGCCAGCAGGAGCCAGGGGGCAACTAATGAAAAACTGTTTTTT.

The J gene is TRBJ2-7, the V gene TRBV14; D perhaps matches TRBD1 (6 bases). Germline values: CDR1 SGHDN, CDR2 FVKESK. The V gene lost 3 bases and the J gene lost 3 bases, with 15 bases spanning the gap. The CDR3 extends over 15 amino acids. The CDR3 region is CASSQRTVGGYEQYF. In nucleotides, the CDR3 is TGTGCCAGCAGCCAGAGGACAGTTGGGGGCTACGAGCAGTACTTC.